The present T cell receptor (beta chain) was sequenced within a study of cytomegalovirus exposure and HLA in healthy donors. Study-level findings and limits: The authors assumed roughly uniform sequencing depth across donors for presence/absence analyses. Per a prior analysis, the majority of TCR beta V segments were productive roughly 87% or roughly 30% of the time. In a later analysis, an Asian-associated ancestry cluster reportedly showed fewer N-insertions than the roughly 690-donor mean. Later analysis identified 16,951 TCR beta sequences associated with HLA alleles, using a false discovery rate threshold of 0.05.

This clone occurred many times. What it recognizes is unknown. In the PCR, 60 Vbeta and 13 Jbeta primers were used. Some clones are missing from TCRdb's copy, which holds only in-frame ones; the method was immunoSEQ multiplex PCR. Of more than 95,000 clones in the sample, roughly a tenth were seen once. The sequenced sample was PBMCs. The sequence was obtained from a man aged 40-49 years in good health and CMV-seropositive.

Written as DNA, the CDR3 is TGTGCCAGCAGCCCTCCCCTCCGGGAGGGGAGAGATACGCAGTATTTT. Its protein is CASSPPLREGRDTQYF. The rearrangement links TRBV7-8 to TRBJ2-3, with 8 bases matching TRBD2. There are 16 residues in the CDR3. V lost 5 bases to trimming and J lost 5 bases; unmatched junction nucleotides: 12. Germline CDR1 SGHVS, CDR2 FQNEAQ.